The rows below give T cell receptor beta chains drawn from one sample of a study of blood T cell repertoires in COVID-19. Here immunoSEQ multiplex PCR was the method, and the copy in TCRdb shows in-frame clones only, minus some. This sample yields 150,000 to 190,000 clones, of which 80% are seen a single time; roughly 0.58% belongs to the top ten. Specimen: peripheral blood. The receptors here all came from a man aged 55 to 70 with acute or convalescent COVID-19. Both conserved end residues are part of each CDR3. A D gene is named only where the DNA matches it firmly. Not all rows give a size; the values are once, few, many and, for expanded clones, a class.

v_gene	j_gene	abundance	d_gene	CDR3aa	CDR3nt
TRBV3-1/TRBV3-2	TRBJ1-5	.	.	CASSLRGNQPQHF	TGTGCCAGCAGCCTCCGGGGGAATCAGCCCCAGCATTTT
TRBV3-1/TRBV3-2	TRBJ2-3	.	TRBD1	CASSFTGGRGDTQYF	TGTGCCAGCAGCTTCACAGGGGGCCGAGGAGATACGCAGTATTTT
TRBV7-2	TRBJ2-1	few	TRBD2	CASSLVREGYNEQFF	TGTGCCAGCAGCTTAGTGCGGGAGGGTTACAATGAGCAGTTCTTC
TRBV12-5	TRBJ1-2	.	.	CASGLILGQRSANYGYTF	TGTGCTAGTGGTTTGATACTTGGACAGAGGTCGGCTAACTATGGCTACACCTTC
TRBV19	TRBJ1-2	.	.	CASSPRGHLRDGYTF	TGTGCCAGTAGTCCACGTGGGCATTTGAGGGATGGCTACACCTTC
TRBV30	TRBJ2-3	.	.	CAWSYTDTQYF	TGTGCCTGGAGTTATACAGATACGCAGTATTTT
TRBV3-1/TRBV3-2	TRBJ2-3	.	TRBD2	CASSLVAGGPTDTQYF	TGTGCCAGCAGCCTCGTAGCGGGGGGGCCAACAGATACGCAGTATTTT
TRBV2	TRBJ1-2	few	TRBD1	CASTGQPNYGYTF	TGTGCCAGCACGGGACAGCCTAACTATGGCTACACCTTC
TRBV7-9	TRBJ2-1	.	.	CASSSGIVRGDEQFF	TGTGCCAGCAGCTCGGGGATCGTCCGCGGGGATGAGCAGTTCTTC
TRBV5-1	TRBJ2-3	.	.	CASSLVIASITDTQYF	TGCGCCAGCAGCTTGGTAATTGCCTCTATCACAGATACGCAGTATTTT
TRBV3-1/TRBV3-2	TRBJ2-5	.	TRBD2	CASSQSRTSQETQYF	TGTGCCAGCAGCCAAAGCAGGACTAGCCAAGAGACCCAGTACTTC
TRBV6-1	TRBJ2-3	.	TRBD2	CASSDQRGGTDTQYF	TGTGCCAGCAGTGACCAGCGGGGGGGGACAGATACGCAGTATTTT
TRBV9	TRBJ2-1	.	TRBD2	CASSPSGGAHNEQFF	TGTGCCAGCAGCCCTAGCGGGGGGGCTCACAATGAGCAGTTCTTC
TRBV7-2	TRBJ1-6	.	.	CASSPTALGSPLHF	TGTGCCAGCAGCCCGACAGCGTTGGGTTCACCCCTCCACTTT
TRBV7-6	TRBJ2-5	.	.	CASSLETFQETQYF	TGTGCCAGCAGCTTAGAAACTTTCCAAGAGACCCAGTACTTC
TRBV19	TRBJ2-1	.	TRBD2	CASSILTSGHNEQFF	TGTGCCAGTAGTATATTGACTAGCGGACACAATGAGCAGTTCTTC
TRBV12-3/TRBV12-4	TRBJ1-2	.	.	CASSRRQNYGYTF	TGTGCCAGCAGCCGTAGACAGAACTATGGCTACACCTTC
TRBV11-1	TRBJ2-1	.	TRBD1	CASSKRDSYNEQFF	TGTGCCAGCAGCAAACGGGACAGTTACAATGAGCAGTTCTTC
TRBV3-1/TRBV3-2	TRBJ1-3	.	.	CASSRAVSSGNTIYF	TGTGCCAGCAGCCGCGCGGTGAGCTCTGGAAACACCATATATTTT
TRBV3-1/TRBV3-2	TRBJ1-1	.	.	CASARPGNTEAFF	TGTGCCAGCGCCAGACCAGGGAACACTGAAGCTTTCTTT
TRBV5-5	TRBJ2-1	.	.	CASSLADSYEQFF	TGTGCCAGCAGCTTGGCCGATAGCTATGAGCAGTTCTTC
TRBV9	TRBJ1-2	.	TRBD1	CASSIAPTGGSYTF	TGTGCCAGCAGCATAGCCCCTACAGGGGGCAGCTACACCTTC
TRBV18	TRBJ2-7	.	TRBD2	CASSPLRATSGGRSYEQYF	TGTGCCAGCTCACCACTGAGGGCTACTAGCGGGGGAAGATCCTACGAGCAGTACTTC
TRBV18	TRBJ1-6	.	.	CASSPQENSYSPLHF	TGTGCCAGCTCACCACAGGAAAACAGCTATTCACCCCTCCACTTT
TRBV29-1	TRBJ1-5	.	TRBD1	CSVGEARGPNQPQHF	TGCAGCGTTGGGGAGGCAAGGGGGCCCAATCAGCCCCAGCATTTT
TRBV15	TRBJ2-3	.	.	CATSRDFGSGDTQYF	TGTGCCACCAGCAGAGATTTCGGCTCAGGAGATACGCAGTATTTT
TRBV3-1/TRBV3-2	TRBJ1-1	few	.	CASSRLGVNTEAFF	TGTGCCAGCAGCCGGCTCGGGGTCAACACTGAAGCTTTCTTT
TRBV18	TRBJ2-2	.	.	CASSSGWTGELFF	TGTGCCAGCTCATCCGGTTGGACCGGGGAGCTGTTTTTT
TRBV5-4	TRBJ2-1	.	TRBD1	CASSLPGQVSNEQFF	TGTGCCAGCAGCCTACCGGGACAGGTTTCAAATGAGCAGTTCTTC
TRBV6-5	TRBJ1-4	once	.	CASTSRGGHNEKLFF	TGTGCCAGCACTTCGAGGGGGGGACATAATGAAAAACTGTTTTTT
TRBV27	TRBJ1-1	.	TRBD1	CASSLLGTGDSEAFF	TGTGCCAGCAGTTTATTGGGGACAGGGGACTCTGAAGCTTTCTTT
TRBV2	TRBJ2-7	.	TRBD1	CASSLRDRGFPYPPYEQYF	TGTGCCAGCAGTCTCCGGGACAGGGGATTCCCGTACCCCCCTTACGAGCAGTACTTC
TRBV3-1/TRBV3-2	TRBJ2-5	once	.	CASSHLVGGETQYF	TGTGCCAGCAGCCACCTCGTAGGGGGAGAGACCCAGTACTTC
TRBV10-3	TRBJ1-2	once	.	CATRGEGGYTF	TGTGCCACCCGGGGGGAGGGTGGCTACACCTTC
TRBV7-9	TRBJ2-7	.	TRBD1	CASSSWTGRITYEQYF	TGTGCCAGCAGCTCCTGGACAGGGAGGATCACCTACGAGCAGTACTTC
TRBV27	TRBJ1-5	few	.	CASSLRGGQPQHF	TGTGCCAGCAGTTTACGGGGAGGTCAGCCCCAGCATTTT
TRBV6-2/TRBV6-3	TRBJ1-2	.	.	CASSYTGIGGYTF	TGTGCCAGCAGTTATACAGGGATAGGCGGCTACACCTTC
TRBV5-1	TRBJ1-5	.	.	CASSLDSYSNQPQHF	TGCGCCAGCAGCTTGGATTCGTATAGCAATCAGCCCCAGCATTTT
TRBV28	TRBJ1-5	.	.	CASSPSRPQHF	TGTGCCAGCAGTCCGAGCCGGCCCCAGCATTTT
TRBV25-1	TRBJ2-7	.	.	CASSESNFYEQYF	TGTGCCAGCAGTGAATCAAATTTCTACGAGCAGTACTTC
TRBV4-3	TRBJ1-6	once	TRBD1	CASSRRSGTGVGSPLHF	TGCGCCAGCAGCCGAAGATCCGGGACAGGGGTTGGTTCACCCCTCCACTTT
TRBV5-1	TRBJ1-4	once	.	CASSPGQGKLFF	TGCGCCAGCAGCCCTGGTCAGGGAAAACTGTTTTTT